This T cell receptor beta chain emerged from a study of cytomegalovirus exposure and HLA in healthy donors. This clone showed up just once. What it recognizes is unknown. Study-level findings and limits: Accounts indicate the classifier identified cytomegalovirus status with strong specificity and sensitivity.

Trimming left V 4 bases short and J 5 bases short, with 8 bases between. Germline assignment: CDR1 SQVTM and CDR2 ANQGSEA. This CDR3 has 12 amino acids. 13 Jbeta primers and 60 Vbeta primers were used for the PCR. Sequencing used immunoSEQ multiplex PCR; TCRdb keeps in-frame clones, though not all of them. This table holds tens of thousands of clones, roughly 80% found once. The origin of this receptor is a girl between 2 and 10 years old in good health and CMV-seropositive. Sequencing was carried out using PBMCs. V and J are TRBV29-1 and TRBJ1-4; D gene ambiguous. CDR3 region: CSVGHPNEKLFF. For the CDR3, the DNA is TGCAGCGTTGGGCATCCAAATGAAAAACTGTTTTTT.